This paragraph covers one TCR beta chain sequence. The data stem from a study of blood T cell repertoires in COVID-19. Study-level information: Some COVID-19 samples were acute and others convalescent; all came from the United States, Italy and Spain. PBMCs, B-cell-depleted T cells, or T cells were the source of the cDNA or gDNA that made up the material.

Germline assignment: CDR1 MDHEN and CDR2 SYDVKM. V trimming: 6 bases; J trimming: 3 bases; junction bases outside the gene matches: 8. CDR3 size: 15 residues. The table came from immunoSEQ multiplex PCR; TCRdb's copy has only in-frame clones and leaves some out. The sample has fewer than 350,000 clones; 86% are singletons. The origin of this receptor is a woman in her seventies with COVID-19, enrolled during active disease. The material sequenced was peripheral blood. The V call is TRBV28, the J call TRBJ2-1; TRBD1 matches 7 bases. The CDR3 protein is CASSPRGTGYNEQFF. CDR3 coding DNA: TGTGCCAGCAGCCCCAGGGGGACGGGCTACAATGAGCAGTTCTTC.